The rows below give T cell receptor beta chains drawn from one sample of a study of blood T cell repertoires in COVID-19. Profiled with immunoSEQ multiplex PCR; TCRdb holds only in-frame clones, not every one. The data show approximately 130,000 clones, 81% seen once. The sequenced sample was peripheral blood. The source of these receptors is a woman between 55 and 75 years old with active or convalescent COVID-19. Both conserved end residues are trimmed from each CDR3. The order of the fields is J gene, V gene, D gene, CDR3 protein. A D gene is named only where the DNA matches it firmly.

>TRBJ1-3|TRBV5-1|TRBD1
ASSLLGTGVGNTIY
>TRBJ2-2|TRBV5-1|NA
ASSLRVVQSGELF
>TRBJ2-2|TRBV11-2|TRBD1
ASSPQGAGTGELF
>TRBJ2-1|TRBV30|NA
AWRSQGDEQF
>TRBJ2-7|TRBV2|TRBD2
ASSPNPGLADYEQY
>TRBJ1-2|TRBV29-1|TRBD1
SVGQGARGYT
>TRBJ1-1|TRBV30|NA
AWSNLRWMAEAF
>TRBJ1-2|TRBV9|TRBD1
ASSVGGGPRQGILSGYT
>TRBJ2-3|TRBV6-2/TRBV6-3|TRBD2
ASSYGGGMDTQY
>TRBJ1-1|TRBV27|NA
ASSLWGRTTEAF
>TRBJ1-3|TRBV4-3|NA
ASSQSRGRWDLGGNTIY
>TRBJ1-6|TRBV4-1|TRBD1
ASSPGTGPPRNSPLH
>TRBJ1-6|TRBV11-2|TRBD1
ASSLQLQGYNSPLH
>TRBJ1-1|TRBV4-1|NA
ASSQWGLMNTEAF
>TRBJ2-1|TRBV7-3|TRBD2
ASSLLGLAGVGTEQF
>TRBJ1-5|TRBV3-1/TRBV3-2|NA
ASSPDTGPNQPQH
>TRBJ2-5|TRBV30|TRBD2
AWIPLGGGGQETQY